Below, one T cell receptor (beta chain) is given with its context. What it binds is not known. Sequencing used immunoSEQ multiplex PCR; TCRdb keeps in-frame clones, though not all of them. This sample carries over 200,000 clones, roughly 88% of them seen once, and the ten largest clones take 2.5% to 3.5%. These data originate in a study of cytomegalovirus exposure and HLA in healthy donors. The overall study: The roughly 130 validation repertoires used the same platform as the 550 to 700 first-cohort repertoires (as reported by a later analysis). Study observations and caveats: The study designated 150 or so TCR beta chains cytomegalovirus-associated. According to a subsequent analysis, TCR clusters from the first cohort were inclined to appear together in the 120 validation repertoires.

Germline V CDR1 and CDR2: MNHEY, SMNVEV (reference sequence). The CDR3 is made up of 14 amino acids. Between the trimmed V and J ends, which lost 5 bases and 5 bases, there was a span of 15 bases. The chain recombines TRBV27 with TRBJ1-2, with D possibly being TRBD1 (6 bases). The TCR was taken from a woman under 30 in good health and CMV-seronegative. Sequencing was performed on PBMCs. Written as DNA, the CDR3 is TGTGCCAGCAGTCTGGAACCTACAGGGTATGGCTACACCTTC. This translates into CASSLEPTGYGYTF.